The 23 T cell receptor beta chains given below trace back to one sample, sequenced in a study of T cell responses to AZD1222 COVID-19 vaccine. Some clones are missing from TCRdb's copy, which holds only in-frame ones; the method was immunoSEQ multiplex PCR. The sample lists under 200,000 clones, over 75% occurring once. This specimen consisted of peripheral blood, obtained 28 days after the second AZD1222 dose. The origin of the receptors is an adult who received the AZD1222 COVID-19 vaccine.

V and J are TRBV18 and TRBJ2-1; 14 positions match TRBD2. Germline-derived CDR1 and CDR2 are KGHSH and LQKENI. The J segment lost 5 bases and the V segment lost 3 bases, leaving 6 bases of the junction unmatched. The CDR3 runs to 17 residues. CDR3 nucleotide sequence: TGTGCCAGCTCACCCACGACTAGCGGGGGGGCGAACAATGAGCAGTTCTTC. This translates into CASSPTTSGGANNEQFF.

The chain combines TRBV2 with TRBJ2-5; no reliable D call. The CDR3 is 13 amino acids. Between the trimmed V and J ends, which lost 7 bases and 3 bases, there was a span of 12 bases. Per germline, CDR1 SNHLY and CDR2 FYNNEI. In DNA, the CDR3 is TGTGCCAGCATCCGTGGAACTAAAGAGACCCAGTACTTC. Its protein is CASIRGTKETQYF.

This chain connects TRBV10-3 to TRBJ2-7; a possible D gene is TRBD2 (6 bases). The length of the CDR3 is 15 residues. Trimming removed 4 bases at V and 4 bases at J, with 17 bases between. Germline values: CDR1 ENHRY, CDR2 SYGVKD. The CDR3 loop is CAISVEQGGTYEQYF. The CDR3 DNA sequence: TGTGCCATCAGTGTGGAGCAGGGAGGAACTTACGAGCAGTACTTC.

A single count supports this clone. The rearrangement joins TRBV5-1 to TRBJ1-2, with D possibly matching TRBD1 (5 bases). V was pared by 3 bases and J by 2 bases, with 11 bases between. The germline V gene has CDR1 SGHRS and CDR2 YFSETQ. There are 14 residues in the CDR3. The chain's CDR3 is CASSYLQENYGYTF. The CDR3 nucleotides are TGCGCCAGCAGCTACCTACAGGAGAACTATGGCTACACCTTC.

This clone occurred once. Other DNA sequences in the same sample also yield this CDR3. This chain uses TRBV5-4 with TRBJ2-3, with 13 positions matching TRBD2. Trimming took 4 bases from V and 2 from J; bases not matched to a gene: 4. Looked up from germline, CDR1 is SGHNT and CDR2 is YYREEE (reference sequence). The CDR3 loop spans 16 amino acids. CDR3 in amino acids: CASSRGLAGATDTQYF. In DNA form, the CDR3 reads TGTGCCAGCAGCCGAGGACTAGCGGGGGCCACAGATACGCAGTATTTT. Based on the CDR3 plus reference TRBV5-4 and TRBJ2-3, the full variable domain is ETGVTQSPTHLIKTRGQQVTLRCSSQSGHNTVSWYQQALGQGPQFIFQYYREEENGRGNFPPRFSGLQFPNYSSELNVNALELDDSALYLCASSRGLAGATDTQYFGPGTRLTVL.

This clone came up once. V and J are TRBV15 and TRBJ2-2, with 9 bases matching TRBD1. Trimming took 0 bases from V and 4 from J; bases not matched to a gene: 3. Per germline, CDR1 LNHNV and CDR2 YYDKDF (reference sequence). The length of the CDR3 is 16 residues. CDR3 nucleotides: TGTGCCACCAGCAGAGATGGGACAGGGATCACCGGGGAGCTGTTTTTT. Translating it yields CATSRDGTGITGELFF.

This chain links TRBV2 with TRBJ1-1; D possibly corresponds to TRBD1 (6 bases). This CDR3 is 14 amino acids long. The V end lost 6 bases, the J end lost 1 base, and 12 bases lay between the germline ends. CDR1 and CDR2 from the germline V gene are SNHLY and FYNNEI. CDR3 in DNA: TGTGCCAGCAGCAGACAGGAGACGAACACTGAAGCTTTCTTT. It is translated as CASSRQETNTEAFF.

The chain joins TRBV10-1 to TRBJ1-1; D unclear. V lost 7 bases to trimming and J lost 11 bases, with 11 bases between them. This CDR3 is built from 10 residues. Looked up from germline, CDR1 is WNHNN and CDR2 is SYGVQD (reference sequence). The CDR3 sequence: CASIRGFAFF. CDR3 in DNA: TGCGCCAGCATACGAGGGTTTGCTTTCTTT.

The V gene is TRBV6-2 or TRBV6-3, the J gene TRBJ1-2; 9 bases are a match to TRBD1. V shed 5 bases, J shed 8 bases, and the junction held 15 bases outside the gene matches. Germline assignment: CDR1 MNHEY and CDR2 SVGEGT. The CDR3 extends over 16 amino acids. The CDR3 here is CASSQSGQGPRRGYTF. CDR3 bases: TGTGCCAGCAGTCAATCGGGACAGGGACCCCGGCGCGGCTACACCTTC.

This sequence joins TRBV12-3 or TRBV12-4 and TRBJ2-7, with unresolved D. The CDR3 is 11 amino acids. Trimming left V 6 bases short and J 0 bases short, with 3 bases between. CDR3 sequence reads: CASSASYEQYF. CDR3 in DNA: TGTGCCAGCAGCGCCTCCTACGAGCAGTACTTC.

The chain uses TRBV4-2 and TRBJ2-3, with D unresolved. The germline CDR1 and CDR2 sequences are LGHNA and YNFKEQ. V shed 2 bases and J shed 5 bases, with 17 bases lying between them. This CDR3 contains 16 residues. Here the CDR3 DNA reads TGTGCCAGCAGCCAACCCCCCGAGACTTATGGAGATACGCAGTATTTT. Its translation is CASSQPPETYGDTQYF.

This clone was counted only a few times. The rearrangement uses TRBV5-6 and TRBJ2-3; TRBD2 matches 10 bases. Germline CDR1 reads SGHDT; CDR2 reads YYEEEE. The CDR3 consists of 16 residues. The junction had 6 bases not matched to a gene; V was cut back by 4 bases and J by 1 base. CDR3 nucleotides: TGTGCCAGCAGCCTAATAGCGGGGGGCGGCACAGATACGCAGTATTTT. Encoded protein: CASSLIAGGGTDTQYF.

Only one count was recorded for this clone. V usage is TRBV6-2 or TRBV6-3 and J usage is TRBJ2-4, with unresolved D. Germline V gene sequence: CDR1 MNHEY, CDR2 SVGEGT. There are 13 residues in the CDR3. V was trimmed by 5 bases and J by 9 bases, leaving 14 bases between them. The chain's CDR3 is CASSPGQGSIQYF. The CDR3 bases are TGTGCCAGCAGTCCGGGCCAAGGAAGCATTCAGTACTTC.

This clone occurred once. The CDR3 sequence: CASSWGTGSNQPQHF. The CDR3 nucleotides read TGTGCCAGCAGCTGGGGGACAGGGAGCAATCAGCCCCAGCATTTT. The chain has TRBV5-4 and TRBJ1-5, with TRBD1 matching 9 bases. The CDR3 has 15 residues. Per germline, CDR1 SGHNT and CDR2 YYREEE (reference sequence). V lost 3 bases and J lost 1; bases outside the gene matches: 2.

The V and J genes are TRBV6-4 and TRBJ1-2; D is possibly TRBD1 (6 bases). V was pared by 6 bases and J by 5 bases, with 16 bases between. Germline assignment: CDR1 MRHNA and CDR2 SNTAGT. There are 14 residues in the CDR3. The CDR3 DNA follows: TGTGCCAGCAGCTCAGGGGCACTCGGGTATGGCTACACCTTC. Translating gives CASSSGALGYGYTF.

This clone was seen a few times. The chain carries TRBV5-6 and TRBJ1-5, with D unclear. Trimming left V 0 bases short and J 9 bases short, with 13 bases between. Per germline, CDR1 SGHDT and CDR2 YYEEEE. The CDR3 has 14 amino acids. Here the CDR3 DNA reads TGTGCCAGCAGCTTGGGCCAGACCATGGGGCCCCAGCATTTT. Protein: CASSLGQTMGPQHF.

This chain connects TRBV18 to TRBJ1-1, with D possibly TRBD1 on 5 matching bases. The CDR3 spans 15 residues. Between the trimmed V and J ends, which lost 1 base and 6 bases, there was a span of 15 bases. CDR1 is KGHSH, CDR2 LQKENI, per germline. The CDR3: CASSPLNLDKSEAFF. In DNA form, the CDR3 reads TGTGCCAGCTCACCACTTAACCTGGACAAATCTGAAGCTTTCTTT.

The chain links TRBV6-2 or TRBV6-3 to TRBJ2-7, with D possibly TRBD2 on 6 matching bases. Per the germline V gene, CDR1 is MNHEY and CDR2 is SVGEGT. This CDR3 region has 11 residues. V shed 4 bases and J shed 7 bases, with 8 bases lying between them. The CDR3 here is CASSSRGEQYF. Here the CDR3 DNA reads TGTGCCAGCAGTTCCCGGGGGGAGCAGTACTTC.

This clone has more than one count but fewer than ten. The CDR3 loop reads CASSFGNRRDNYGYTF. Here the CDR3 DNA reads TGTGCCAGCAGCTTTGGCAACAGGAGGGACAACTATGGCTACACCTTC. This chain joins TRBV11-2 and TRBJ1-2, with D tentatively TRBD1 (5 bases). The CDR3 has 16 residues. CDR1 SGHAT and CDR2 FQNNGV come from the germline V gene. V lost 3 bases and J lost 2, with 16 bases in between.

The chain is built from TRBV19 and TRBJ1-1; D gene uncertain. The CDR3 consists of 14 residues. V dropped 1 base and J dropped 8 bases, with 14 bases sitting between them. In germline, CDR1 is LNHDA, CDR2 SQIVND (reference sequence). CDR3 sequence: CASSIGSLSSEAFF. Written as DNA, the CDR3 is TGTGCCAGTAGTATAGGATCGCTGAGCTCGGAAGCTTTCTTT.

This clone was seen only once. The V gene is TRBV6-2 or TRBV6-3, the J gene TRBJ2-7; TRBD2 agrees at 7 bases. CDR1 is MNHEY, CDR2 SVGEGT, per germline. The CDR3 is made up of 15 amino acids. Germline trimming cut 2 bases from V and 5 bases from J; bases unmatched to any gene: 9. The CDR3 loop reads CASSYGLGEGDEQYF. CDR3 bases: TGTGCCAGCAGTTACGGTTTGGGGGAGGGCGACGAGCAGTACTTC.

The chain links TRBV7-9 to TRBJ2-5, with D possibly matching TRBD1 (5 bases). The CDR3 runs to 14 residues. The germline V and J ends were trimmed by 4 bases and 0 bases, with 9 bases remaining between them. The germline V gene encodes CDR1 SEHNR and CDR2 FQNEAQ (reference sequence). CDR3 coding DNA: TGTGCCAGCAGCTCCAGGGCGTACCAAGAGACCCAGTACTTC. Amino acid sequence: CASSSRAYQETQYF.

The chain carries TRBV3-1 (or the pseudogene TRBV3-2) and TRBJ1-1; a possible D gene is TRBD1 (6 bases). Deletions cut 5 bases from V and 6 bases from J, with 10 bases between. The germline V gene has CDR1 LGHDT and CDR2 YNNKEL (reference sequence). The CDR3 consists of 12 residues. The CDR3 nucleotides read TGTGCCAGCAGCAACAGGGCCCCTGAAGCTTTCTTT. Protein sequence: CASSNRAPEAFF.